This TCR beta chain emerged from a study of neurological immune-mediated disorders. Study-level results: The study found the most TCR clonal expansion in HTLV-1-associated myelopathy and the least in multiple sclerosis, below healthy controls. The absence of shared CDR3 amino acid sequences among expanded clones across subjects suggests private repertoires in all groups.

This clonotype was observed at least ten times. Its specificity is unknown. As to time point: longitudinal time-point 1 (baseline). A total of 2 million PBMCs stored at -80 degrees C provided the unsorted libraries. With 6 bases removed from V and 6 bases from J, the gap between germline ends came to 11 bases. The V gene's germline CDR1 is DFQATT and CDR2 SNEGSKA (reference sequence). The CDR3 contains 11 residues. 5'RACE with 10-nucleotide random UMIs produced the cDNA. Each CDR3 protein is one row after TCRdb ran MiXCR on the 5' RACE reads. The sample gives fewer than 55,000 distinct CDR3 sequences, 9% to 10% of which show up once; about 1.5% is in the top ten.

Input material: PBMCs. The rearrangement links TRBV20-1 to TRBJ1-1; possible D gene TRBD1, 5 bases. The receptor was isolated from a woman aged 40 to 55 in good health. The CDR3 reads CSAPQGPEAFF. The DNA for the CDR3 is TGCAGTGCACCTCAGGGACCTGAAGCTTTCTTT.